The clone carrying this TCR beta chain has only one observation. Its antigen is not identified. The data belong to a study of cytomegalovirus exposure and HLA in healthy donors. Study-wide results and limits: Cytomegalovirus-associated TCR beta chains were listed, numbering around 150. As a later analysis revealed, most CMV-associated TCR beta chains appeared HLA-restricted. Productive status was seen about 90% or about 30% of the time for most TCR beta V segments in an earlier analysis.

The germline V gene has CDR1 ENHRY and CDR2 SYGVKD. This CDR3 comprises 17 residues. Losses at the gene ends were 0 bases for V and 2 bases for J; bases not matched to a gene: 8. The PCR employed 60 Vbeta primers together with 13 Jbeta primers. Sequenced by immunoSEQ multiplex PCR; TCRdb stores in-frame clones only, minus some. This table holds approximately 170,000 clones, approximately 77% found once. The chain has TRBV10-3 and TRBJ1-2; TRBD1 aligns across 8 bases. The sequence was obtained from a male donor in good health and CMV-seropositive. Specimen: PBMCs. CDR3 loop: CAISESTWDRPNYGYTF. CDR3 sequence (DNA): TGTGCCATCAGTGAGTCGACTTGGGACAGGCCCAACTATGGCTACACCTTC.